The 9 T cell receptor beta chains presented below share a single source sample, sequenced in a study of blood T cells in healthy people across ages. Together with a sample-barcoded 5' primer, a J-beta primer mix was included in a second PCR lasting about 7 to 11 cycles. TCRdb reprocessed the 5' RACE reads with MiXCR, giving one entry per CDR3 protein. The data contain around 990,000 distinct CDR3 sequences, approximately 26% of them singletons. In addition, the sample was reused for a study of T cells of mothers and their children.

Sequenced input: blood. The receptors were sampled from a girl aged 2-9 years in good health.

A few counts support this clonotype. The CDR3 sequence: CASSQEGRGLPYEQYF. The CDR3 DNA reads TGTGCCAGCAGCCAAGAAGGCAGGGGCCTACCCTACGAGCAGTACTTC. J is TRBJ2-7 and V is TRBV4-2; a weak D match, TRBD1 (6 bases). From germline, CDR1 is LGHNA and CDR2 YNFKEQ. V dropped 0 bases and J dropped 2 bases, with 14 bases sitting between them. This CDR3 is built from 16 residues.

The V and J genes are TRBV12-3 or TRBV12-4 and TRBJ2-5; 10 bases fit TRBD2. This CDR3 is 16 amino acids long. V shed 3 bases and J 5 bases; nucleotides not matched to a gene: 9. The CDR3 loop is CASSFQAGGPRETQYF. The CDR3 bases are TGTGCCAGCAGTTTCCAAGCGGGGGGGCCTCGGGAGACCCAGTACTTC.

The chain recombines TRBV9 with TRBJ2-6; D may be TRBD1 (5 bases). The V gene lost 3 bases and the J gene lost 2 bases, with 9 bases spanning the gap. The CDR3 is 15 residues long. Germline assignment: CDR1 SGDLS and CDR2 YYNGEE. This chain's CDR3 is CASSASGTGANVLTF. The CDR3 DNA reads as TGTGCCAGCAGCGCCTCAGGGACTGGGGCCAACGTCCTGACTTTC.

This chain joins TRBV6-5 and TRBJ2-3; 8 nucleotides line up with TRBD2. V shed 6 bases and J 3 bases; nucleotides not matched to a gene: 8. The CDR3 spans 15 residues. Per germline, CDR1 MNHEY and CDR2 SVGAGI. CDR3 region: CASRPGLVLTDTQYF. CDR3 DNA sequence: TGTGCCAGCAGGCCGGGACTAGTATTGACAGATACGCAGTATTTT.

The rearrangement joins TRBV12-3 or TRBV12-4 to TRBJ2-7; the D is unclear. The CDR3 contains 13 residues. Between the trimmed V and J ends, which lost 6 bases and 1 base, there was a span of 10 bases. The CDR3, as DNA: TGTGCCAGCAGCTGGGGAAAATCCTACGAGCAGTACTTC. It translates to CASSWGKSYEQYF.

This clonotype was observed a handful of times. DNA for the CDR3: TGTGCCAGCAACAGGGGGGTGAGAACAGATACGCAGTATTTT. It specifies CASNRGVRTDTQYF. The chain has TRBV15 and TRBJ2-3; 8 nucleotides match TRBD1. Looked up from germline, CDR1 is LNHNV and CDR2 is YYDKDF (reference sequence). This CDR3 comprises 14 residues. V lost 10 bases, J lost 3 bases, and 9 bases stayed unmatched.

The V call is TRBV11-3, the J call TRBJ1-1, with D unresolved. This CDR3 has 15 residues. The germline gives CDR1 SGHNT, CDR2 YENEEA. Trimming took 0 bases from V and 4 from J, leaving 12 bases between them. CDR3 bases: TGTGCCAGCAGCTTAGACCGGAATGAGGGCACTGAAGCTTTCTTT. Amino acids: CASSLDRNEGTEAFF.

This sequence joins TRBV15 and TRBJ1-1; D remains unclear. Germline V gene sequence: CDR1 LNHNV, CDR2 YYDKDF (reference sequence). Trimming took 0 bases from V and 3 from J, leaving 8 bases between them. The CDR3 extends over 14 amino acids. The CDR3 region has the DNA TGTGCCACCAGCAGAGAGGGGTTGGACACTGAAGCTTTCTTT. This codes for CATSREGLDTEAFF.

This clonotype has just a few counts. The J gene is TRBJ1-2, the V gene TRBV5-1; D not certain. CDR1 is SGHRS, CDR2 YFSETQ, per germline. The V end lost 0 bases, the J end lost 7 bases, and 7 bases lay between the germline ends. The CDR3 has 12 amino acids. This chain's CDR3 is CASSLDVVGYTF. The DNA for the CDR3 is TGCGCCAGCAGCTTGGATGTGGTTGGCTACACCTTC. The full variable domain, completed using reference TRBV5-1 and TRBJ1-2, is KAGVTQTPRYLIKTRGQQVTLSCSPISGHRSVSWYQQTPGQGLQFLFEYFSETQRNKGNFPGRFSGRQFSNSRSEMNVSTLELGDSALYLCASSLDVVGYTFGSGTRLTVV.